The clone carrying this TCR beta chain was found a few times. V was shortened by 3 bases and J by 11 bases, with 17 bases between the two germline ends. The CDR3 consists of 13 residues. Per germline, CDR1 SGHKS and CDR2 YYEKEE (reference sequence). One entry per CDR3 protein, called by TCRdb with MiXCR from the RT-PCR reads. This table has a few hundred thousand distinct CDR3 sequences, about 10% appearing once. The data stem from a study of response to subunit inactivated influenza vaccine. These sequences were also reported in another study, on T cells expressing NK-cell markers. That report notes: Making the TCR beta cDNA relied on 5'RACE template switching with UMIs.

The receptor was derived from a man aged 45-60 years who received an inactivated influenza vaccine. The chain joins TRBV5-5 to TRBJ1-1; D perhaps matches TRBD1 (6 bases). Here the sequenced sample was PBMCs from blood, taken on the day of vaccination. CDR3 amino acids: CASSSNTGLPAFF. Here the CDR3 DNA reads TGTGCCAGCAGCTCGAATACAGGGTTACCGGCTTTCTTT.